This is a list of T cell receptor beta chains from one sample in a study of cytomegalovirus exposure and HLA in healthy donors. Here immunoSEQ multiplex PCR was the method, and the copy in TCRdb shows in-frame clones only, minus some. This repertoire shows some 100,000 clones, around 76% found once; its top ten account for 3% to 4.5%. Material: PBMCs. All receptors come from a woman aged 50 to 65 in good health and CMV-seropositive. The CDR3 runs from the conserved cysteine through the conserved F or W. Each record gives: clone size, D gene, V gene, J gene, CDR3 DNA, CDR3 protein. The D gene is left open where the match is weak. The size entry is marked missing in some rows and otherwise reads once, few, many or a size class.

.,TRBD1,TRBV19,TRBJ1-5,TGTGCCAGTACCGAGACAGGGGGCGTAGGCAATCAGCCCCAGCATTTT,CASTETGGVGNQPQHF
once,.,TRBV30,TRBJ1-5,TGTGCCTGGAGTGCGTCACAGGTTGGGAGCAATCAGCCCCAGCATTTT,CAWSASQVGSNQPQHF
.,TRBD1,TRBV11-2,TRBJ2-7,TGTGCCAGCAGCTATCAGACAGGGAGCTACGAGCAGTACTTC,CASSYQTGSYEQYF
.,.,TRBV4-1,TRBJ2-1,TGCGCCAGCAGCCAAGTCCCCTTAAACAATGAGCAGTTCTTC,CASSQVPLNNEQFF
.,.,TRBV6-1,TRBJ2-2,TGTGCCACCCGTGAGGCCCCCGGGGAGCTGTTTTTT,CATREAPGELFF
.,.,TRBV19,TRBJ1-1,TGTGCCAGTTTATCAGGGTCGGCCCAGGGCACTGAAGCTTTCTTT,CASLSGSAQGTEAFF
.,.,TRBV14,TRBJ1-4,TGTGCCAGCAGCCAATATCAGGGCTACGGTGAAAAACTGTTTTTT,CASSQYQGYGEKLFF
.,.,TRBV5-1,TRBJ1-2,TGCGCCAGCAGCTCTTACAGGTCTCAAAGGACCCATGGCTACACCTTC,CASSSYRSQRTHGYTF
few,TRBD1,TRBV5-6,TRBJ2-2,TGTGCCAGCAGCCCAGGACAGGGGAAAACCGGGGAGCTGTTTTTT,CASSPGQGKTGELFF
once,TRBD2,TRBV30,TRBJ2-7,TGTGCCTGGAGTGTACGGGGAATAGCGGGGTCGGGCCAGTACTTC,CAWSVRGIAGSGQYF
few,.,TRBV29-1,TRBJ2-1,TGCAGCGTGGGAGAGAGGGTTAGCGAGCAGTTCTTC,CSVGERVSEQFF
few,.,TRBV7-9,TRBJ1-2,TGTGCCAGCAGCCCCCCATGGTGGCAGGGTGAGGACTATGGCTACACCTTC,CASSPPWWQGEDYGYTF
.,TRBD2,TRBV7-9,TRBJ2-1,TGTGCCAGCAGCCCTGGGACTAGCGGGAGCTTAAACAATGAGCAGTTCTTC,CASSPGTSGSLNNEQFF
.,TRBD1,TRBV7-9,TRBJ1-2,TGTGCCAGCAGCCCGTTGACAGGGGAACTTCATGGCTACACCTTC,CASSPLTGELHGYTF
.,TRBD1,TRBV18,TRBJ1-2,TGTGCCAGCTCACTGGGCTCGGAACAGGGGTTTCGTCAGATCGGCTATGGCTACACCTTC,CASSLGSEQGFRQIGYGYTF
.,.,TRBV5-1,TRBJ1-1,TGCGCCAGCATCCTAGGCCGAGGGAACACTGAAGCTTTCTTT,CASILGRGNTEAFF
.,TRBD1,TRBV2,TRBJ1-3,TGTGCCAGCAGTCGGACAGGGGGCCGATCTGGAAACACCATATATTTT,CASSRTGGRSGNTIYF
few,TRBD1,TRBV11-2,TRBJ2-5,TGTGCCAGCAGCCCAGGACAGGAGGCCTTCCAAGAGACCCAGTACTTC,CASSPGQEAFQETQYF
.,.,TRBV25-1,TRBJ2-7,TGTGCCAGCAGTTATCAGGGGTCCCCCTACGAGCAGTACTTC,CASSYQGSPYEQYF
.,.,TRBV7-3,TRBJ2-3,TGTGCCAGCAGCTTTAAGAGCCCAGGGGGGATGAGCACAGATACGCAGTATTTT,CASSFKSPGGMSTDTQYF
.,.,TRBV7-2,TRBJ2-7,TGTGCCAGCAGCTTAGGGGGACACACCTACGAGCAGTACTTC,CASSLGGHTYEQYF
.,.,TRBV13,TRBJ1-4,TGTGCCAGCAGCCGCGTAGTCGCAAATGAAAAACTGTTTTTT,CASSRVVANEKLFF
.,.,TRBV11-2,TRBJ1-4,TGTGCCAGCAGCTTGTCGCGGGCAAAAATTGAAAAACTGTTTTTT,CASSLSRAKIEKLFF
.,TRBD2,TRBV5-4,TRBJ2-3,TGTGCCAGCAGCCCCCCGCCGCCGGGACTAGCGGGAGATACGCAGTATTTT,CASSPPPPGLAGDTQYF
.,TRBD1,TRBV7-9,TRBJ2-7,TGTGCCAGCAGCCCGACAGGGAGCCCCTACGAGCAGTACTTC,CASSPTGSPYEQYF
.,.,TRBV6-6,TRBJ2-7,TGTGCCAGCAGAACAGGAGTCCCCTACGAGCAGTACTTC,CASRTGVPYEQYF
.,.,TRBV10-3,TRBJ1-2,TGTGCCATCCGAACTTTTTTCCGACAGGCCTCTAACTATGGCTACACCTTC,CAIRTFFRQASNYGYTF
.,.,TRBV5-1,TRBJ2-5,TGCGCCAGCAGCGCGCCGGGTACCCAAGAGACCCAGTACTTC,CASSAPGTQETQYF
once,.,TRBV4-1,TRBJ2-4,TGCGCCAGCAGCCCCCTCCCGACAGTCTTAGCCAAAAACATTCAGTACTTC,CASSPLPTVLAKNIQYF
.,.,TRBV5-1,TRBJ1-3,TGCGCCAGCAGCTTGAGTCAGGGGAGAAACACCATATATTTT,CASSLSQGRNTIYF
.,TRBD1,TRBV14,TRBJ1-2,TGTGCCAGCAGCCACGGCAGGGGGCGAAGCTACACCTTC,CASSHGRGRSYTF
few,.,TRBV10-3,TRBJ2-5,TGTGCCAGCAGTTCCATCCAAGAGACCCAGTACTTC,CASSSIQETQYF
.,TRBD2,TRBV7-9,TRBJ2-5,TGTTCCAGCAGCTCACTAGCGGGGTACCAAGAGACCCAGTACTTC,CSSSSLAGYQETQYF
.,.,TRBV5-1,TRBJ1-4,TGCGCCAGCAGCTTGGTGGTCGGGGAAGAAAAACTGTTTTTT,CASSLVVGEEKLFF
once,.,TRBV15,TRBJ1-5,TGTGCCACCAGCAGAGGACGGGAACCACAGCCCCAGCATTTT,CATSRGREPQPQHF
.,.,TRBV7-9,TRBJ2-4,TGTGCCAGCAGCTTAAGAGGAGGCGCCAAAAACATTCAGTACTTC,CASSLRGGAKNIQYF
.,.,TRBV19,TRBJ1-1,TGTGCCAGTAGTTCCGGGTTGGGAGGCGAAGCTTTCTTT,CASSSGLGGEAFF
few,.,TRBV18,TRBJ1-1,TGTGCCAGCTCACCACCGGGGGCGGGAGGGAACACTGAAGCTTTCTTT,CASSPPGAGGNTEAFF
.,.,TRBV6-6,TRBJ1-4,TGTGCCTGTAGCCGTGTGGGGGGTAATGAAAAACTGTTTTTT,CACSRVGGNEKLFF
.,.,TRBV7-3,TRBJ2-7,TGTGCCAGCAGCTTTGGGAGGTACGAGCAGTACTTC,CASSFGRYEQYF
.,TRBD1,TRBV5-1,TRBJ2-6,TGCGCCAGCAGCCTAGGGACAGGCTCTGGGGCCAACGTCCTGACTTTC,CASSLGTGSGANVLTF
.,.,TRBV13,TRBJ2-7,TGTGCCAGCAGCTTAGGGAGAAGTCACGAGCAGTACTTC,CASSLGRSHEQYF
.,.,TRBV5-4,TRBJ2-1,TGTGCCAGCAGCTCCCAGGACTGGTACAATGAGCAGTTCTTC,CASSSQDWYNEQFF
.,.,TRBV9,TRBJ2-1,TGTGCCAGCAGCGTTCAGGGGGGAGGCTCCTACAATGAGCAGTTCTTC,CASSVQGGGSYNEQFF
.,TRBD1,TRBV9,TRBJ2-7,TGTGCCAGCAGCGTGGACAGGGAATCCTACGAGCAGTACTTC,CASSVDRESYEQYF
.,.,TRBV18,TRBJ1-2,TGTGCCAGCTCACCAGAACAGAACTATGGCTACACCTTC,CASSPEQNYGYTF
.,.,TRBV6-5,TRBJ2-4,TGTGCCAGCAGTTACTCCTCAGGGGGGACCAAAAACATTCAGTACTTC,CASSYSSGGTKNIQYF
.,.,TRBV5-6,TRBJ1-2,TGTGCCAGCAGCTTGCCGCCAGGGGCCGGCTACACCTTC,CASSLPPGAGYTF
.,TRBD1,TRBV7-3,TRBJ1-1,TGTGCCAGCAGCTTACCGAGACAGGGAATTAGGACTGAAGCTTTCTTT,CASSLPRQGIRTEAFF